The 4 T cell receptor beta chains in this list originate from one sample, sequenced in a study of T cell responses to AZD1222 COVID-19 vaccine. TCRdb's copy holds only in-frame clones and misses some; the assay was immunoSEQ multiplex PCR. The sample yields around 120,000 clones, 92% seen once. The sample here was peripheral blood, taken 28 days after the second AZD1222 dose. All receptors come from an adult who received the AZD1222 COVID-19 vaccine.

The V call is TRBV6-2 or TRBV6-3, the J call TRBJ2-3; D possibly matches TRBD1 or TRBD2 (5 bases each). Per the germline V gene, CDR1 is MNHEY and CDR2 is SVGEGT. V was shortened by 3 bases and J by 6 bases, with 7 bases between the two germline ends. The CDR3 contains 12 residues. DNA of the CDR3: TGTGCCAGCAGTTATGAGGGGGATACGCAGTATTTT. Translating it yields CASSYEGDTQYF.

The CDR3 DNA reads as TGCGCCAGCAGCCAAGAGGCGGCGGACTATGGCTACACCTTC. Protein sequence: CASSQEAADYGYTF. The J gene is TRBJ1-2, the V gene TRBV4-1, with unresolved D. Germline CDR1 is MGHRA and CDR2 is YSYEKL. V gave up 0 bases and J gave up 3 bases, with 8 bases separating them. The CDR3 consists of 14 residues.

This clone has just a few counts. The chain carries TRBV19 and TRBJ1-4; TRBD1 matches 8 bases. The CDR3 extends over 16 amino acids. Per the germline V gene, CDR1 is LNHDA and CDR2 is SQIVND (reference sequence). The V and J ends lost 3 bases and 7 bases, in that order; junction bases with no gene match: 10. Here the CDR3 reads CASSIKTGTGGEKLFF. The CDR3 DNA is TGTGCCAGTAGTATCAAAACCGGGACAGGCGGTGAAAAACTGTTTTTT.

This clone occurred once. CDR3 coding DNA: TGTGCCACCAGTACACAGGCCCAAGAGACCCAGTACTTC. It specifies CATSTQAQETQYF. The chain recombines TRBV24-1 with TRBJ2-5, with a weak D call TRBD1 (5 bases). Germline CDR1 KGHDR, CDR2 SFDVKD. Trimming took off 6 bases at V and 1 base at J, with 8 bases between the two ends. The CDR3 length is 13 residues.